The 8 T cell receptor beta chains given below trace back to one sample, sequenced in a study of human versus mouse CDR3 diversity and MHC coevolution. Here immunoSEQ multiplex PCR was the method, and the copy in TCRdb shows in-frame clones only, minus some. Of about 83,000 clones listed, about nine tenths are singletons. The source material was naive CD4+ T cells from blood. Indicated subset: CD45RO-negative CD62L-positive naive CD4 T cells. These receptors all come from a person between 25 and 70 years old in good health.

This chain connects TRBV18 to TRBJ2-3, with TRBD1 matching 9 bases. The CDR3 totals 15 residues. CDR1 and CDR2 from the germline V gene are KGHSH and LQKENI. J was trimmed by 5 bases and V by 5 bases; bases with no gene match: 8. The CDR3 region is CASSEQGAQGDTQYF. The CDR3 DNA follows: TGTGCCAGCTCAGAACAGGGGGCGCAGGGAGATACGCAGTATTTT. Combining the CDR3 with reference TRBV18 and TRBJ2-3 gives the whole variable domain NAGVMQNPRHLVRRRGQEARLRCSPMKGHSHVYWYRQLPEEGLKFMVYLQKENIIDESGMPKERFSAEFPKEGPSILRIQQVVRGDSAAYFCASSEQGAQGDTQYFGPGTRLTVL.

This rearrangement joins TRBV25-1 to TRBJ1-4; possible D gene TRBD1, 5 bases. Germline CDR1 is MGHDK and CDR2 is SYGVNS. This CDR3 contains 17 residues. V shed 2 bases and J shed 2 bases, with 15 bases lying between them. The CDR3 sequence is CASSEVPKGRTNEKLFF. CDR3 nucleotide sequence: TGTGCCAGCAGTGAAGTCCCTAAGGGGAGGACTAATGAAAAACTGTTTTTT.

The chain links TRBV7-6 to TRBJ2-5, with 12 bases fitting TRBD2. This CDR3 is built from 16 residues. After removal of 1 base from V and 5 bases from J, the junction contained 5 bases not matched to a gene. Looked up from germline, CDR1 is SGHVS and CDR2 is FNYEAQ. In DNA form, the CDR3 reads TGTGCCAGCAGCTTAGGGGCTAGCGGGGGGGCGGAGACCCAGTACTTC. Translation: CASSLGASGGAETQYF. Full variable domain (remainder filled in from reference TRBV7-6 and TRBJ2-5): GAGVSQSPRYKVTKRGQDVALRCDPISGHVSLYWYRQALGQGPEFLTYFNYEAQQDKSGLPNDRFSAERPEGSISTLTIQRTEQRDSAMYRCASSLGASGGAETQYFGPGTRLLVL.

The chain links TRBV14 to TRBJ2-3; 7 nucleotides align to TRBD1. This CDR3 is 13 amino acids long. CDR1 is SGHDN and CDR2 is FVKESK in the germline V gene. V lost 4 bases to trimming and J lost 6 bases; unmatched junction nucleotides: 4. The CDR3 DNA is TGTGCCAGCAGCCGACAGGGTTCGGATACGCAGTATTTT. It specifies CASSRQGSDTQYF.

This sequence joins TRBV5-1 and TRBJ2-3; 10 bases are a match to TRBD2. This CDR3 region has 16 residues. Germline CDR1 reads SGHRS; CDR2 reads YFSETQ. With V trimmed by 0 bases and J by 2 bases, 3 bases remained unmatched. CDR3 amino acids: CASSLELAGPTDTQYF. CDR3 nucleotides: TGCGCCAGCAGCTTGGAACTAGCGGGGCCCACAGATACGCAGTATTTT.

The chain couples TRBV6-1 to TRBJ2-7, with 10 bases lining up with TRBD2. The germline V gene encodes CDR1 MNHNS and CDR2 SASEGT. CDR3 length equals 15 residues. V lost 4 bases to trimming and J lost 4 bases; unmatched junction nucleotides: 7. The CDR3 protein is CASSGGSGGFYEQYF. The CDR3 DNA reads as TGTGCCAGCAGTGGGGGTAGCGGGGGGTTTTACGAGCAGTACTTC.

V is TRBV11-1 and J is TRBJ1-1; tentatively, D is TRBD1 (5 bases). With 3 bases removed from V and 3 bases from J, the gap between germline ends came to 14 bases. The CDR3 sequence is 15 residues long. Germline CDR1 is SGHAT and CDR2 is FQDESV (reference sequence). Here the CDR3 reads CASSLTAGPDTEAFF. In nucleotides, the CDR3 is TGTGCCAGCAGCTTGACGGCAGGGCCCGACACTGAAGCTTTCTTT.

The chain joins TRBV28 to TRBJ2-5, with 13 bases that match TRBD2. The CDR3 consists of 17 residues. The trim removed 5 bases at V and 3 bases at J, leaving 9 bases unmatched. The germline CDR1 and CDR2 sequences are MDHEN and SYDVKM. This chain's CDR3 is CASSKDGTSGVKETQYF. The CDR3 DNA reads TGTGCCAGCAGTAAGGACGGGACTAGCGGGGTTAAAGAGACCCAGTACTTC.